These 4 T cell receptor beta chains came from one sample sequenced in a study of CD8 T cells in Susac syndrome. The authors reverse transcribed about 0.5 to 1 ug RNA with random hexamers. TCRdb re-called the immunoSEQ multiplex PCR reads through MiXCR, storing one row per CDR3 protein. The sample yields about 130,000 distinct CDR3 sequences, more than 75% seen once. The sample taken for sequencing was CD8+ T cells from PBMCs. Receptors originate from a human donor with multiple sclerosis.

Only one count was recorded for this clonotype. The CDR3 DNA follows: TGTGCCAGCAGTTTTGATCGGGGCTACACCTTC. Amino acids: CASSFDRGYTF. The rearrangement links TRBV28 to TRBJ1-2, with D unclear. The CDR3 length is 11 residues. V was pared by 3 bases and J by 8 bases, with 7 bases between. Germline V gene lookup returns CDR1 MDHEN and CDR2 SYDVKM.

The J gene is TRBJ2-1, the V gene TRBV5-4; 11 nucleotides align to TRBD2. Germline CDR1 SGHNT, CDR2 YYREEE (reference sequence). This CDR3 contains 13 residues. V was pared by 0 bases and J by 15 bases, with 5 bases of the junction left unmatched. This CDR3 is CASSLELAGEMFF. The DNA for the CDR3 is TGTGCCAGCAGCTTGGAACTAGCGGGAGAGATGTTCTTC.

This chain links TRBV27 with TRBJ2-7, with 7 bases identical to TRBD1. Germline V gene sequence: CDR1 MNHEY, CDR2 SMNVEV (reference sequence). J lost 2 bases, V lost 5 bases, and 6 bases had no gene match. There are 14 residues in the CDR3. The CDR3 here is CASSPGQVPYEQYF. CDR3 nucleotide sequence: TGTGCCAGCAGTCCCGGACAGGTTCCCTACGAGCAGTACTTC.

The gene calls are TRBV5-4 and TRBJ2-7; D gene unclear. V was cut by 4 bases and J by 0 bases, with 8 bases left in between. The CDR3 is 13 amino acids. Germline assignment: CDR1 SGHNT and CDR2 YYREEE (reference sequence). CDR3 coding DNA: TGTGCCAGCAGCCCGACAACCTCCTACGAGCAGTACTTC. Its protein product is CASSPTTSYEQYF.